This TCR beta chain was identified during a study of cytomegalovirus exposure and HLA in healthy donors. Study at large: HLA-typed donors contributed 65 million to 95 million unique TCRs, which were held in an early data release. Whole-study findings and limits: For most subjects, TCR beta sequences were reported to predict HLA-A and HLA-B alleles with accuracy.

The PCR used 60 Vbeta and 13 Jbeta primers. Sequencing used immunoSEQ multiplex PCR; TCRdb keeps in-frame clones, though not all of them. The sample holds approximately 89,000 clones, around 77% seen once. The CDR3 runs to 16 residues. The trim removed 4 bases at V and 6 bases at J, leaving 8 bases unmatched. Germline CDR1 and CDR2: MDHEN and SYDVKM. This clone was recorded only once. Its antigen is still unknown. The chain employs TRBV28 and TRBJ1-6; 8 bases match TRBD1. The sequencing sample was made of PBMCs. This TCR was recovered from a man aged 25-45 years in good health and CMV-seronegative. In DNA, the CDR3 is TGTGCCAGCAGTTCAACCGGGACAGGAATTAATTCACCCCTCCACTTT. Translating gives CASSSTGTGINSPLHF.